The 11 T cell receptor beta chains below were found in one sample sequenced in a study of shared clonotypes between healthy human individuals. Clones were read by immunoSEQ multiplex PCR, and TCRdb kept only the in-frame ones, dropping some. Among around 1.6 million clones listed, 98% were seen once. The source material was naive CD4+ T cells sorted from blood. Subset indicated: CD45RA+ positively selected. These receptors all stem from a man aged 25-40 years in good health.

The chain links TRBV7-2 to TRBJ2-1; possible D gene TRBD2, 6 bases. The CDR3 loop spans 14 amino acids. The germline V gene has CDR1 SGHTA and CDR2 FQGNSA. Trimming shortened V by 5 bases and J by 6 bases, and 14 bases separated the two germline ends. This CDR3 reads CASSQALAVNEQFF. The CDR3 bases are TGTGCCAGCAGCCAAGCATTAGCGGTCAATGAGCAGTTCTTC.

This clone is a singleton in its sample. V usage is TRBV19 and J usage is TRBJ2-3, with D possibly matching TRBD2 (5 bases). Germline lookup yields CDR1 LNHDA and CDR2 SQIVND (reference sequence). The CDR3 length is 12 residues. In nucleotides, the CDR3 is TGTACGCGAGGGCAGGGCACAGATACGCAGTATTTT. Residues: CTRGQGTDTQYF.

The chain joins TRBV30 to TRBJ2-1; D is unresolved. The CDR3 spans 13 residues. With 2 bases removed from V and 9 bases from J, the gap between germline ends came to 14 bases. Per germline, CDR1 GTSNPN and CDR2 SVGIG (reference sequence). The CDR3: CAWSNKAGVEQFF. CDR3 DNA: TGTGCCTGGAGTAATAAGGCAGGAGTTGAGCAGTTCTTC. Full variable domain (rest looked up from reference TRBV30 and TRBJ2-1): SQTIHQWPATLVQPVGSPLSLECTVEGTSNPNLYWYRQAAGRGLQLLFYSVGIGQISSEVPQNLSASRPQDRQFILSSKKLLLSDSGFYLCAWSNKAGVEQFFGPGTRLTVL.

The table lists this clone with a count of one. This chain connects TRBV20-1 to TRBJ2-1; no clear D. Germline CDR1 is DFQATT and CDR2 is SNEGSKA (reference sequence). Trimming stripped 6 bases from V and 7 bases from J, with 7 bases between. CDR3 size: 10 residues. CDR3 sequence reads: CSAIRNEQFF. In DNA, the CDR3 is TGCAGTGCAATAAGGAATGAGCAGTTCTTC.

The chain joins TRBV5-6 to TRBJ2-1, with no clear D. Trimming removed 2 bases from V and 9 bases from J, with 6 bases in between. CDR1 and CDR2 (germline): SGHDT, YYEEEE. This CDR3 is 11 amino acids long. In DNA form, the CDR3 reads TGTGCCAGCAGCTTTGGCTTTGAGCAGTTCTTC. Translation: CASSFGFEQFF.

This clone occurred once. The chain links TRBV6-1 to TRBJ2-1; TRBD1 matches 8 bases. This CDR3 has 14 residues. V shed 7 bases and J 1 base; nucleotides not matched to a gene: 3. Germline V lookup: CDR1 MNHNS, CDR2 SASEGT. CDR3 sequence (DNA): TGTGCCAGCAATGACAGGGGATCCTACAATGAGCAGTTCTTC. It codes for CASNDRGSYNEQFF.

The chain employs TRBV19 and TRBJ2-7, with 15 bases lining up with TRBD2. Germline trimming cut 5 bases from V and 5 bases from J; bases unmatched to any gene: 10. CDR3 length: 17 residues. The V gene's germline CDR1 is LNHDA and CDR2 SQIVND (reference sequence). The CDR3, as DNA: TGTGCCAGTAGTTCATGGACTAGCGGGAGGGCCTTGAACGAGCAGTACTTC. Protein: CASSSWTSGRALNEQYF.

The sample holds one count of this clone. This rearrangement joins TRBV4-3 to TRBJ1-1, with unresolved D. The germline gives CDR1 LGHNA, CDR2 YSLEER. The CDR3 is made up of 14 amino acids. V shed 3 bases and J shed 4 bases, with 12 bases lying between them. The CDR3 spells CASSQGSLGTEAFF. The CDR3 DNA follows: TGCGCCAGCAGCCAGGGCAGTCTAGGCACTGAAGCTTTCTTT.

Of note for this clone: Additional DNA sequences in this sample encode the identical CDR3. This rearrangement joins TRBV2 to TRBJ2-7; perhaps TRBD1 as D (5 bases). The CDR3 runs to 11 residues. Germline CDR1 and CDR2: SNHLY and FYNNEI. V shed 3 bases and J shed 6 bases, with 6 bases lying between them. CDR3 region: CASSDRVEQYF. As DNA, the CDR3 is TGTGCCAGCAGTGACAGGGTCGAGCAGTACTTC.

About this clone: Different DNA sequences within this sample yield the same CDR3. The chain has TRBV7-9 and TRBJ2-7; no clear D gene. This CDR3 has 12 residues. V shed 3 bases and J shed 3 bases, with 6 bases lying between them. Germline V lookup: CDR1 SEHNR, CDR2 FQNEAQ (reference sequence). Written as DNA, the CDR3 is TGTGCCAGCAGCTTCACAGTCTACGAGCAGTACTTC. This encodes CASSFTVYEQYF.

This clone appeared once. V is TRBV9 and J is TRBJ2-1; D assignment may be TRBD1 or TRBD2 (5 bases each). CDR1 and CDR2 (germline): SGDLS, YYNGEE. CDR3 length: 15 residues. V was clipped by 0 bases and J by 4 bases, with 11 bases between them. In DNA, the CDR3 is TGTGCCAGCAGCGTAGTAGGGACCGCTTACAATGAGCAGTTCTTC. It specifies CASSVVGTAYNEQFF.